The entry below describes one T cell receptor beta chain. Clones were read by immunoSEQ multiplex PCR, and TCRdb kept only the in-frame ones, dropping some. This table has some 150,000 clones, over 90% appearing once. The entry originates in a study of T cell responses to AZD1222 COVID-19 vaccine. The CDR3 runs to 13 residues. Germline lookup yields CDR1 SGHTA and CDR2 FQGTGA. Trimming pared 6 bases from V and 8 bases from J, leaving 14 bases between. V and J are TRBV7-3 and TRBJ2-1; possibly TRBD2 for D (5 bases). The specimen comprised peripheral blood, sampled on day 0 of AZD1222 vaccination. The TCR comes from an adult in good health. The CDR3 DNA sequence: TGTGCCAGCAGATTATCCCTCGGGGATGAGCAGTTCTTC. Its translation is CASRLSLGDEQFF.